Below, 17 T cell receptor beta chains from the same sample are listed, as sequenced in a study of T cell responses to AZD1222 COVID-19 vaccine. Clones were sequenced by immunoSEQ multiplex PCR, and TCRdb holds only the in-frame ones, with some missing. The repertoire holds over 150,000 clones, less than 90% seen once, with around 3% in the top ten. The sample was peripheral blood, taken on day 0 of AZD1222 vaccination. All receptors come from an adult in good health.

The DNA of the CDR3 is TGTGCCAGTAGTCGGGGACCGAGCAATCAGCCCCAGCATTTT. It yields the protein CASSRGPSNQPQHF. This chain joins TRBV19 and TRBJ1-5; a possible D gene is TRBD1 (5 bases). This CDR3 has 14 residues. Germline V CDR1 and CDR2: LNHDA, SQIVND (reference sequence). Trimming took off 5 bases at V and 1 base at J, with 9 bases between the two ends.

The chain uses TRBV10-2 and TRBJ2-3; 13 bases align to TRBD2. Germline CDR1 WSHSY, CDR2 SAAADI. V shed 5 bases and J 5 bases; nucleotides not matched to a gene: 4. The CDR3 runs 15 residues. DNA for the CDR3: TGCGCCAGCAGTAGCCGGACTAGCGGGGGAGATACGCAGTATTTT. This sequence encodes CASSSRTSGGDTQYF.

V gene TRBV7-2 combines with J gene TRBJ1-6, with D possibly being TRBD1 (6 bases). Trimming removed 5 bases from V and 7 bases from J, with 15 bases in between. The CDR3 runs 15 residues. Germline loops: CDR1 SGHTA, CDR2 FQGNSA. In DNA form, the CDR3 reads TGTGCCAGCAGCCCGAGAGGGCAGGGGAATTCACCCCTCCACTTT. Its translation is CASSPRGQGNSPLHF. The whole variable domain, filled in from reference TRBV7-2 and TRBJ1-6, reads GAGVSQSPSNKVTEKGKDVELRCDPISGHTALYWYRQSLGQGLEFLIYFQGNSAPDKSGLPSDRFSAERTGGSVSTLTIQRTQQEDSAVYLCASSPRGQGNSPLHFGNGTRLTVT.

This chain uses TRBV18 with TRBJ2-7, with D tentatively TRBD1 (5 bases). The CDR3 has 14 residues. V shed 1 base and J shed 2 bases, with 9 bases lying between them. Germline-derived CDR1 and CDR2 are KGHSH and LQKENI. CDR3 loop: CASSPQGLPYEQYF. The DNA of the CDR3 is TGTGCCAGCTCACCACAGGGGCTACCCTACGAGCAGTACTTC.

The V and J genes are TRBV29-1 and TRBJ1-4, with D tentatively TRBD1 (5 bases). CDR1 and CDR2 (germline): SQVTM, ANQGSEA. The CDR3 spans 15 residues. V lost 4 bases and J lost 7, with 19 bases in between. DNA of the CDR3: TGCAGCGTTGTCCGAACGGGGACTCAGGGTGAAAAACTGTTTTTT. Encoded protein: CSVVRTGTQGEKLFF.

This clone occurred once. The gene calls are TRBV9 and TRBJ1-1; TRBD1 aligns across 7 bases. Trimming at V came to 0 bases and at J to 5 bases, leaving 10 bases not matched to a gene. CDR3 length: 16 residues. Per the germline V gene, CDR1 is SGDLS and CDR2 is YYNGEE. CDR3 sequence (DNA): TGTGCCAGCAGCGTAGAGGGGGTGACAGGGAGAACTGAAGCTTTCTTT. Amino acid sequence: CASSVEGVTGRTEAFF. Together with reference TRBV9 and TRBJ1-1, the CDR3 gives the full variable domain: DSGVTQTPKHLITATGQRVTLRCSPRSGDLSVYWYQQSLDQGLQFLIQYYNGEERAKGNILERFSAQQFPDLHSELNLSSLELGDSALYFCASSVEGVTGRTEAFFGQGTRLTVV.

The chain uses TRBV5-4 and TRBJ2-1; the D gene is possibly TRBD2 (5 bases). Trimming removed 1 base at V and 7 bases at J, with 9 bases between. The CDR3 is 13 amino acids. Per germline, CDR1 SGHNT and CDR2 YYREEE (reference sequence). CDR3 in DNA: TGTGCCAGCAGCTTGCCCGGGGTAAATGAGCAGTTCTTC. As protein: CASSLPGVNEQFF. Supplemented by reference TRBV5-4 and TRBJ2-1, the full variable domain reads ETGVTQSPTHLIKTRGQQVTLRCSSQSGHNTVSWYQQALGQGPQFIFQYYREEENGRGNFPPRFSGLQFPNYSSELNVNALELDDSALYLCASSLPGVNEQFFGPGTRLTVL.

The V and J genes are TRBV29-1 and TRBJ1-1; TRBD1 is a possible D gene (5 bases). This CDR3 is built from 12 residues. Deletions cut 6 bases from V and 1 base from J, with 9 bases between. CDR1 is SQVTM and CDR2 is ANQGSEA in the germline V gene. The DNA for the CDR3 is TGCAGCGTAAGTCAGGGGAACACTGAAGCTTTCTTT. It specifies CSVSQGNTEAFF.

The CDR3 DNA follows: TGTGCCAGCAGTGACCAGACTAGCGGGGTCTACGAGCAGTACTTC. It yields the protein CASSDQTSGVYEQYF. The gene calls are TRBV6-6 and TRBJ2-7; 11 bases fit TRBD2. Losses at the gene ends were 5 bases for V and 3 bases for J; bases not matched to a gene: 6. Per germline, CDR1 MNHNY and CDR2 SVGAGI (reference sequence). There are 15 residues in the CDR3.

V gene TRBV19 combines with J gene TRBJ2-6; D gene unclear. Trimming took off 1 base at V and 0 bases at J, with 10 bases between the two ends. The germline V gene has CDR1 LNHDA and CDR2 SQIVND (reference sequence). The CDR3 runs 17 residues. The DNA of the CDR3 is TGTGCCAGTAGTATAGCCGGGCCAAGCTCTGGGGCCAACGTCCTGACTTTC. Translation gives CASSIAGPSSGANVLTF.

V gene TRBV3-1 (or the pseudogene TRBV3-2) combines with J gene TRBJ1-2; D may be TRBD1 (6 bases). Germline CDR1 is LGHDT and CDR2 is YNNKEL (reference sequence). Trimming shortened V by 3 bases and J by 4 bases, and 12 bases separated the two germline ends. CDR3 length: 14 residues. The CDR3 loop is CASSQDRVPYGYTF. The CDR3 nucleotides are TGTGCCAGCAGCCAGGACAGAGTTCCCTATGGCTACACCTTC.

The rearrangement links TRBV6-6 to TRBJ2-3; either TRBD1 or TRBD2 may fit D (5 bases each). Germline CDR1 MNHNY, CDR2 SVGAGI (reference sequence). This CDR3 contains 13 residues. Deletions cut 3 bases from V and 6 bases from J, with 10 bases between. The chain's CDR3 is CASSYGGSDTQYF. CDR3 sequence (DNA): TGTGCCAGCAGTTATGGGGGTTCGGATACGCAGTATTTT.

This clone was seen once. This chain links TRBV20-1 with TRBJ1-6, with D unresolved. The CDR3 runs to 11 residues. Germline CDR1 and CDR2: DFQATT and SNEGSKA (reference sequence). Trimming took 6 bases from V and 14 from J, leaving 14 bases between them. CDR3 nucleotides: TGCAGTGCCTACGACGCATCGTCCCTCCACTTT. Translating gives CSAYDASSLHF.

The chain uses TRBV3-1 (or the pseudogene TRBV3-2) and TRBJ2-7; 8 bases are a match to TRBD1. CDR3 length: 15 amino acids. The V and J ends lost 4 bases and 0 bases, in that order; junction bases with no gene match: 5. Germline-derived CDR1 and CDR2 are LGHDT and YNNKEL (reference sequence). CDR3 residues: CASSPWTGSSYEQYF. The CDR3 region has the DNA TGTGCCAGCAGCCCTTGGACAGGGAGCTCCTACGAGCAGTACTTC.

This chain links TRBV4-1 with TRBJ2-7, with TRBD2 identical over 15 bases. The CDR3 loop spans 16 amino acids. CDR1 and CDR2 from the germline V gene are MGHRA and YSYEKL. V lost 3 bases to trimming and J lost 7 bases; unmatched junction nucleotides: 7. In nucleotides, the CDR3 is TGCGCCAGCAGCCAGGAGGGACTAGCGGGGGGCTGGGAGCAGTACTTC. This gives the protein CASSQEGLAGGWEQYF.

The chain links TRBV28 to TRBJ1-5; 7 nucleotides match TRBD1. Looked up from germline, CDR1 is MDHEN and CDR2 is SYDVKM. This CDR3 has 11 amino acids. Trimming took 5 bases from V and 13 from J; bases not matched to a gene: 5. CDR3 in amino acids: CASSGQDSQHF. The CDR3, as DNA: TGTGCCAGCAGTGGACAGGATTCGCAGCATTTT.

The chain uses TRBV10-1 and TRBJ2-7; D not resolved. V dropped 3 bases and J dropped 4 bases, with 4 bases sitting between them. This CDR3 comprises 11 residues. Germline V gives CDR1 WNHNN, CDR2 SYGVQD (reference sequence). The DNA of the CDR3 is TGCGCCAGCAGTGACGGGTACGAGCAGTACTTC. It is translated as CASSDGYEQYF.